This T cell receptor (beta chain) is drawn from a study of regulatory T cells in long-lasting Graves disease. Findings and limits, study-wide: It was peripheral blood alone, not thyroid tissue, that was studied. Newly diagnosed Graves' patients had higher TCR diversity than persistent ones.

Time point reported: newly diagnosed GD, antithyroid drugs for less than 3 months. Construction of the TCR library relied on RNA isolated from PBMCs. The CDR3 sequence is 13 residues long. V lost 6 bases to trimming and J lost 4 bases, with 10 bases between them. Germline V gene sequence: CDR1 MNHEY, CDR2 SMNVEV (reference sequence). Sequencing libraries for TCR beta were prepared with iRepertoire HTBI primers and Arm-PCR of CDR3 regions. The authors' processing: Samples jointly harbored 60 or so TRBV and about 13 TRBJ segments. One entry per CDR3 protein results from TCRdb running MiXCR on the multiplex PCR reads. In this record, the V and J calls reflect TCRdb's handling and not the investigators' own analysis. This repertoire shows hundreds of thousands of distinct CDR3 sequences, 15% to 20% found once; its top ten account for 12%. This clonotype was counted ten times or more. Antigen: not known.

The data were also submitted as part of a second study, on T cells in Graves' hyperthyroidism and ophthalmopathy. Per that study: Blood also showed most of the thyroid clonotypes that were expanded above 0.001.

The source of this sequence is a young man with Graves disease. The chain combines TRBV27 with TRBJ1-5; D might be TRBD1 (6 bases). The source was peripheral blood mononuclear cells (PBMCs), collected at new diagnosis, from a patient treated with antithyroid drugs. CDR3 DNA: TGTGCCAGCAGCGGACAGCCTAATCAGCCCCAGCATTTT. This sequence encodes CASSGQPNQPQHF.